One sample yielded the 26 T cell receptor beta chains listed below, sequenced in a study of OX40 agonist ivuxolimab in advanced cancers. The table came from immunoSEQ multiplex PCR; TCRdb's copy has only in-frame clones and leaves some out. The sample consists of roughly 80,000 clones, 90% of them appearing once. The sequencing here drew on CD4+ or CD8+ T cells sorted from blood, taken in a trial of the OX40 agonist ivuxolimab. These TCRs come from an adult with an advanced solid tumor such as melanoma, head and neck, liver or kidney cancer.

The rearrangement links TRBV2 to TRBJ2-1; a possible D gene is TRBD2 (5 bases). CDR3 length: 12 amino acids. Between the trimmed V and J ends, which lost 4 bases and 8 bases, there was a span of 9 bases. Germline CDR1 and CDR2: SNHLY and FYNNEI. The CDR3 DNA reads TGTGCCAGCAGTGTTTTCGGGGATGAGCAGTTCTTC. This translates into CASSVFGDEQFF.

The gene calls are TRBV27 and TRBJ1-5, with 8 nucleotides matching TRBD1. V gave up 5 bases and J gave up 2 bases; unmatched junction bases: 8. The CDR3 loop spans 16 amino acids. CDR1 is MNHEY, CDR2 SMNVEV, per germline (reference sequence). DNA of the CDR3: TGTGCCAGCAGTCCCCGGACAGGGTCTGGCAATCAGCCCCAGCATTTT. Translation gives CASSPRTGSGNQPQHF.

CDR3 loop: CASGGQPTHNSPLHF. The CDR3 region has the DNA TGTGCCAGCGGTGGACAGCCGACTCATAATTCACCCCTCCACTTT. The genes are TRBV2 and TRBJ1-6; possibly TRBD1 for D (6 bases). Per the germline V gene, CDR1 is SNHLY and CDR2 is FYNNEI. V lost 8 bases to trimming and J lost 5 bases, with 16 bases between them. The CDR3 loop spans 15 amino acids.

This chain links TRBV7-2 with TRBJ1-3, with D possibly TRBD1 on 5 matching bases. The CDR3 is 13 residues long. V lost 4 bases, J lost 9 bases, and 13 bases lay in between. Germline lookup yields CDR1 SGHTA and CDR2 FQGNSA. CDR3 residues: CASSSSLGTTIYF. DNA for the CDR3: TGTGCCAGCAGCTCCTCTTTGGGGACCACCATATATTTT.

In this sample, this clone turned up a few times. The chain recombines TRBV9 with TRBJ2-5, with D unclear. The germline V gene has CDR1 SGDLS and CDR2 YYNGEE. CDR3 length: 15 residues. V lost 0 bases and J 4 bases, leaving 13 bases between the germline ends. The CDR3, as DNA: TGTGCCAGCAGCGTAGTTTCTGGCCCCGGAGAGACCCAGTACTTC. It translates to CASSVVSGPGETQYF.

The J gene is TRBJ2-7, the V gene TRBV21-1. TRBV21-1 has pseudogene status. The CDR3 extends over 14 amino acids. CDR3 nucleotides: TGTGCCAGCAGCACCGGACGGGACGCCTCGTCGCAGTACTTC. Protein: CASSTGRDASSQYF.

The chain employs TRBV28 and TRBJ1-2; unclear D gene. The germline gives CDR1 MDHEN, CDR2 SYDVKM. CDR3 length equals 13 residues. Trimming stripped 8 bases from V and 8 bases from J, with 18 bases between. The CDR3, as DNA: TGTGCCAGCGCTCCAGTCAAGGTTAGAGGCTACACCTTC. Amino acid sequence: CASAPVKVRGYTF.

This rearrangement joins TRBV4-1 to TRBJ1-1; TRBD1 is a possible D gene (6 bases). Germline CDR1 MGHRA, CDR2 YSYEKL. Between the trimmed V and J ends, which lost 0 bases and 10 bases, there was a span of 12 bases. The CDR3 loop spans 13 amino acids. CDR3 loop: CASSQDQGSLAFF. As DNA, the CDR3 is TGCGCCAGCAGCCAAGATCAGGGGAGTCTAGCTTTCTTT.

This chain links TRBV7-2 with TRBJ1-2, with 8 bases identical to TRBD1. Germline values: CDR1 SGHTA, CDR2 FQGNSA. The V gene end was trimmed by 2 bases and the J gene end by 7 bases; junction bases not matched to a gene: 9. The CDR3 loop spans 15 amino acids. The CDR3 DNA follows: TGTGCCAGCAGCTTACCCTCGGGACAGGATGGTGGCTACACCTTC. It is translated as CASSLPSGQDGGYTF. The full variable domain, completed using reference TRBV7-2 and TRBJ1-2, is GAGVSQSPSNKVTEKGKDVELRCDPISGHTALYWYRQSLGQGLEFLIYFQGNSAPDKSGLPSDRFSAERTGGSVSTLTIQRTQQEDSAVYLCASSLPSGQDGGYTFGSGTRLTVV.

This chain connects TRBV2 to TRBJ1-2; TRBD1 is a possible D gene (5 bases). Trimming cost V 2 bases and J 5 bases, with 6 bases left between them. In germline, CDR1 is SNHLY, CDR2 FYNNEI. This CDR3 is 12 amino acids long. The CDR3 is CASSERGYGYTF. CDR3 bases: TGTGCCAGCAGTGAAAGGGGATATGGCTACACCTTC.

The chain combines TRBV9 with TRBJ1-4; D might be TRBD1 (5 bases). Germline V gene data show CDR1 as SGDLS and CDR2 as YYNGEE. The V end was cut by 4 bases, the J end by 1 base, with 14 bases between. The CDR3 totals 16 residues. CDR3: CASSFRGEGTNEKLFF. In nucleotides, the CDR3 is TGTGCCAGCAGCTTCCGGGGCGAAGGAACTAATGAAAAACTGTTTTTT. Together with reference TRBV9 and TRBJ1-4, the CDR3 gives the full variable domain: DSGVTQTPKHLITATGQRVTLRCSPRSGDLSVYWYQQSLDQGLQFLIQYYNGEERAKGNILERFSAQQFPDLHSELNLSSLELGDSALYFCASSFRGEGTNEKLFFGSGTQLSVL.

The V call is TRBV6-1, the J call TRBJ1-3; D gene ambiguous. The CDR3 length is 14 residues. V was pared by 2 bases and J by 1 base, with 6 bases between. Per the germline V gene, CDR1 is MNHNS and CDR2 is SASEGT. The chain's CDR3 is CASSEWGSGNTIYF. The CDR3 DNA is TGTGCCAGCAGTGAATGGGGTTCTGGAAACACCATATATTTT.

The rearrangement uses TRBV2 and TRBJ2-5, with no clear D. The CDR3 covers 13 residues. The ends were cut back, 3 bases at V and 2 bases at J, with 7 bases in the middle. Germline assignment: CDR1 SNHLY and CDR2 FYNNEI. CDR3 sequence (DNA): TGTGCCAGCAGTGAGGCATCTCAAGAGACCCAGTACTTC. Translated: CASSEASQETQYF. Full variable domain (outside the CDR3, taken from reference TRBV2 and TRBJ2-5): EPEVTQTPSHQVTQMGQEVILRCVPISNHLYFYWYRQILGQKVEFLVSFYNNEISEKSEIFDDQFSVERPDGSNFTLKIRSTKLEDSAMYFCASSEASQETQYFGPGTRLLVL.

The CDR3 loop is CASSPTTVRNTEAFF. The CDR3 DNA reads TGTGCCAGCAGCCCTACAACGGTAAGAAACACTGAAGCTTTCTTT. The chain recombines TRBV5-4 with TRBJ1-1, with D unclear. The CDR3 is 15 residues long. The V gene's germline CDR1 is SGHNT and CDR2 YYREEE (reference sequence). V dropped 4 bases and J dropped 2 bases, with 15 bases sitting between them.

The V and J genes are TRBV9 and TRBJ1-5, with unresolved D. The germline gives CDR1 SGDLS, CDR2 YYNGEE. The V end lost 0 bases, the J end lost 2 bases, and 3 bases lay between the germline ends. The CDR3 is made up of 13 amino acids. Written as DNA, the CDR3 is TGTGCCAGCAGCGTAGTAGGCAATCAGCCCCAGCATTTT. Its translation is CASSVVGNQPQHF.

V gene TRBV5-1 combines with J gene TRBJ1-1; D is possibly TRBD1 (5 bases). The CDR3 loop spans 14 amino acids. Germline CDR1 is SGHRS and CDR2 is YFSETQ. V lost 3 bases to trimming and J lost 9 bases, with 18 bases between them. The CDR3: CASSSNEGPWKAFF. DNA for the CDR3: TGCGCCAGCAGCTCAAACGAGGGGCCCTGGAAAGCTTTCTTT. Supplemented by reference TRBV5-1 and TRBJ1-1, the full variable domain reads KAGVTQTPRYLIKTRGQQVTLSCSPISGHRSVSWYQQTPGQGLQFLFEYFSETQRNKGNFPGRFSGRQFSNSRSEMNVSTLELGDSALYLCASSSNEGPWKAFFGQGTRLTVV.

The V gene is TRBV6-1, the J gene TRBJ2-3; TRBD2 matches 10 bases. The CDR3 covers 13 residues. After removal of 11 bases from V and 5 bases from J, the junction contained 7 bases not matched to a gene. The germline gives CDR1 MNHNS, CDR2 SASEGT. In nucleotides, the CDR3 is TGTGCCTCTCTAGCGGGAGTGCTAGATACGCAGTATTTT. This codes for CASLAGVLDTQYF.

This CDR3 reads CASSGRDRGQETQYF. The DNA for the CDR3 is TGTGCCAGCAGCGGACGGGACAGGGGCCAAGAGACCCAGTACTTC. This chain uses TRBV7-2 with TRBJ2-5; 10 nucleotides align to TRBD1. The CDR3 is 15 residues long. Germline-derived CDR1 and CDR2 are SGHTA and FQGNSA. The trim removed 5 bases at V and 1 base at J, leaving 4 bases unmatched. Complete variable domain (other parts from reference TRBV7-2 and TRBJ2-5): GAGVSQSPSNKVTEKGKDVELRCDPISGHTALYWYRQSLGQGLEFLIYFQGNSAPDKSGLPSDRFSAERTGGSVSTLTIQRTQQEDSAVYLCASSGRDRGQETQYFGPGTRLLVL.

The V gene is TRBV9, the J gene TRBJ2-7; D gene ambiguous. CDR1 and CDR2 (germline): SGDLS, YYNGEE. V dropped 0 bases and J dropped 5 bases, with 9 bases sitting between them. There are 13 residues in the CDR3. This CDR3 is CASSVGVSHEQYF. The CDR3, as DNA: TGTGCCAGCAGCGTAGGAGTTTCCCACGAGCAGTACTTC.

This clone was counted a few times. The genes are TRBV7-9 and TRBJ2-7, with D perhaps assigned TRBD1 or TRBD2 (6 bases each). The germline CDR1 and CDR2 sequences are SEHNR and FQNEAQ (reference sequence). Trimming took 4 bases from V and 5 from J, leaving 18 bases between them. The CDR3 has 15 residues. As DNA, the CDR3 is TGTGCCAGCAGCTCCCAAGGGGGGAGAGGCAACGAGCAGTACTTC. It translates to CASSSQGGRGNEQYF.

V and J are TRBV6-4 and TRBJ1-3; 7 nucleotides line up with TRBD1. Germline V lookup: CDR1 MRHNA, CDR2 SNTAGT. CDR3 size: 20 residues. CDR3 in DNA: TGTGCTAAACGATTCAATCCCGGGACAGTCGATGTCGGGGCTGGAAACACCATATATTTT. Amino acids: CAKRFNPGTVDVGAGNTIYF.

The chain carries TRBV18 and TRBJ2-7; no clear D. The CDR3 runs 12 residues. The V gene's germline CDR1 is KGHSH and CDR2 LQKENI. The V end lost 3 bases, the J end lost 7 bases, and 10 bases lay between the germline ends. CDR3 in DNA: TGTGCCAGCTCACCGGGTGGGGTTGAGCAGTACTTC. Amino acids: CASSPGGVEQYF.

This clone appeared a few times. This chain joins TRBV29-1 and TRBJ2-6; 8 bases map to TRBD1. Germline assignment: CDR1 SQVTM and CDR2 ANQGSEA. CDR3 length: 19 residues. With 0 bases clipped from V and 1 base from J, the junction kept 11 bases outside the gene matches. The CDR3 region is CSVEDSGQEIISGANVLTF. CDR3 nucleotides: TGCAGCGTTGAAGACTCGGGACAGGAGATAATTTCTGGGGCCAACGTCCTGACTTTC.

The chain joins TRBV28 to TRBJ2-7; D is undetermined. Germline V gene lookup returns CDR1 MDHEN and CDR2 SYDVKM. The CDR3 extends over 11 amino acids. The V gene lost 6 bases and the J gene lost 7 bases, with 10 bases spanning the gap. This CDR3 is CASRTDREQYF. For the CDR3, the DNA is TGTGCCAGCAGGACCGACCGAGAGCAGTACTTC.

The V and J genes are TRBV7-9 and TRBJ2-7, with TRBD1 matching 12 bases. V lost 1 base to trimming and J lost 5 bases; unmatched junction nucleotides: 9. From germline, CDR1 is SEHNR and CDR2 FQNEAQ (reference sequence). This CDR3 has 17 amino acids. The CDR3 sequence is CASSLVGQGAFGHEQYF. The CDR3 nucleotides read TGTGCCAGCAGCTTAGTGGGACAGGGGGCTTTCGGACACGAGCAGTACTTC.

The rearrangement joins TRBV5-1 to TRBJ2-5, with D tentatively TRBD2 (6 bases). The CDR3 spans 15 residues. V was trimmed by 2 bases and J by 1 base, leaving 12 bases between them. The V gene's germline CDR1 is SGHRS and CDR2 YFSETQ. The CDR3: CASSLRASVQETQYF. As DNA, the CDR3 is TGCGCCAGCAGCTTAAGGGCTAGCGTCCAAGAGACCCAGTACTTC.